This note documents a single T cell receptor (beta chain) sequence. No antigen is known for it. The assay was immunoSEQ multiplex PCR, and TCRdb's table has in-frame clones only and misses some. The table records approximately 120,000 clones, around 90% of them present only once. This sample stems from a study of T cell responses to AZD1222 COVID-19 vaccine. Study-wide results and caveats: Spike-specific TCR breadth and depth went up after people got two AZD1222 doses.

The length of the CDR3 is 13 residues. V was shortened by 7 bases and J by 7 bases, with 16 bases between the two germline ends. The sample consisted of peripheral blood, taken on day 0 of AZD1222 vaccination. The receptor was derived from an adult in good health. The chain employs TRBV12-3 or TRBV12-4 and TRBJ1-2; no clear D. CDR3 sequence (DNA): TGTGCCAGCAACGCCCGGCCGGGAGGTGGCTACACCTTC. Protein product: CASNARPGGGYTF.